Ten or more counts support the clone carrying this T cell receptor (beta chain). What it binds is unknown. This sample is part of a study of early T cells in non-severe SARS-CoV-2 infection. The wider study: Bulk RNA taken from unsorted whole blood was sequenced, leaving chains unpaired. Overall study findings and caveats: There was a bias toward anti-spike CD8 responses in VDJdb matching, which missed private and CD4 specificities.

The V and J ends lost 5 bases and 1 base respectively, with 12 bases between them. This CDR3 is 14 amino acids long. CDR1 is MNHEY, CDR2 SMNVEV, per germline (reference sequence). Unique molecular identifier tags were affixed to discrete cDNA molecules. MiXCR was run by TCRdb on the 5' RACE reads, yielding one entry per CDR3 protein. Counted here are about 89,000 distinct CDR3 sequences, around 16% occurring once; the ten biggest clones make up roughly 4.7%. This clonotype originated in an adult who was a healthcare worker with PCR-confirmed SARS-CoV-2 infection or an uninfected control (not recorded which). The chain couples TRBV27 to TRBJ2-7; D ambiguous. The sequences come from whole blood, collected at baseline. The CDR3 DNA reads TGTGCCAGCAGTACCCGGGTCAGTTCCTACGAGCAGTACTTC. Amino acid sequence: CASSTRVSSYEQYF.